This T cell receptor beta chain is drawn from a study of identical twins. Findings and limits, study-wide: Whereas memory repertoires showed no such difference, abundant cord blood beta clonotypes carried fewer insertions. Twins showed weaker excess sharing in their beta out-of-frame sequences.

TCRdb processed the 5' RACE reads anew with MiXCR; each CDR3 protein has one entry. The repertoire consists of about 520,000 distinct CDR3 sequences, with roughly a fifth occurring once and the leading ten covering around 1%. This CDR3 region has 13 residues. The germline gives CDR1 MNHEY, CDR2 SVGAGI. V was shortened by 2 bases and J by 7 bases, with 11 bases between the two germline ends. This clonotype has a handful of counts. Its antigen is unknown. This same sample was also part of a study on T cells expressing NK-cell markers.

The chain is built from TRBV6-5 and TRBJ2-5, with TRBD1 as a possible D gene (5 bases). This sequence was found in a woman aged 18-29 years in good health. Material: CD4+ T cells sorted from blood. This CDR3 reads CASSYRGQGTQYF. In DNA, the CDR3 is TGTGCCAGCAGTTACAGGGGTCAGGGGACCCAGTACTTC.